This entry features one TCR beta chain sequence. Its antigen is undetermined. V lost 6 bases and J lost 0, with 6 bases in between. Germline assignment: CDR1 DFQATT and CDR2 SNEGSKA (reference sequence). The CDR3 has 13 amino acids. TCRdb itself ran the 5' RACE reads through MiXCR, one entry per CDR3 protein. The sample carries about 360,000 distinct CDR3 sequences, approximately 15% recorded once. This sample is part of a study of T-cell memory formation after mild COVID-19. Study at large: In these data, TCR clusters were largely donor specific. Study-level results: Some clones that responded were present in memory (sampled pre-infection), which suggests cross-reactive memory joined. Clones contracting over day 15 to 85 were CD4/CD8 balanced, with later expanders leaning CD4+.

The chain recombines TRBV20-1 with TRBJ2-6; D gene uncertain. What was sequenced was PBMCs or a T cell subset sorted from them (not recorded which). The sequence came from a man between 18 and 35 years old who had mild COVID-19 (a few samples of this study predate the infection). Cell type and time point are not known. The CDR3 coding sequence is TGCAGTGCGTCAGACTCTGGGGCCAACGTCCTGACTTTC. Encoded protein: CSASDSGANVLTF.